One and the same sample provided the 13 T cell receptor beta chains below, sequenced in a study of cytomegalovirus exposure and HLA in healthy donors. The study ran its PCR with 60 Vbeta and 13 Jbeta primers. This table comes from immunoSEQ multiplex PCR, and its TCRdb copy is limited to in-frame clones, with some not included. The table lists 130,000 to 150,000 clones, roughly 75% of them singletons. The sequenced sample was PBMCs. Receptors originate from a female donor in good health and CMV-seronegative.

The table lists this clone with a few counts. This sequence joins TRBV7-8 and TRBJ1-4, with D unresolved. Looked up from germline, CDR1 is SGHVS and CDR2 is FQNEAQ. Trimming took 4 bases from V and 4 from J, leaving 13 bases between them. The CDR3 loop spans 15 amino acids. The CDR3 DNA sequence: TGTGCCAGCAGCTCCCGGAGGTTCGATAATGAAAAACTGTTTTTT. Protein product: CASSSRRFDNEKLFF.

V gene TRBV19 combines with J gene TRBJ2-3; D gene unclear. The V gene's germline CDR1 is LNHDA and CDR2 SQIVND (reference sequence). This CDR3 is built from 15 residues. The V end was cut by 7 bases, the J end by 2 bases, with 16 bases between. The DNA for the CDR3 is TGTGCCAGTATCCACGGTCCAGGTATCACAGATACGCAGTATTTT. Translating gives CASIHGPGITDTQYF.

The genes are TRBV13 and TRBJ1-3; TRBD1 matches 12 bases. Germline V gene lookup returns CDR1 PRHDT and CDR2 FYEKMQ (reference sequence). After removal of 5 bases from V and 7 bases from J, the junction contained 6 bases not matched to a gene. The CDR3 spans 15 residues. CDR3 DNA sequence: TGTGCCAGCAGCCCCGGGACAGGGGGCGCGAACACCATATATTTT. Protein product: CASSPGTGGANTIYF. The full variable domain, its missing parts supplied by reference TRBV13 and TRBJ1-3, is AAGVIQSPRHLIKEKRETATLKCYPIPRHDTVYWYQQGPGQDPQFLISFYEKMQSDKGSIPDRFSAQQFSDYHSELNMSSLELGDSALYFCASSPGTGGANTIYFGEGSWLTVV.

Turning to this clone: A junction boundary mismatches the germline segment, possibly from a read error. The genes are TRBV6-1 and TRBJ1-2; 7 bases line up with TRBD1. The CDR3 runs to 14 residues. Germline CDR1 and CDR2: MNHNS and SASEGT. CDR3 DNA sequence: TGTGCCAGCACCCTTGACAGGGCGGCGGCCGGCTACCCCTTC. Amino acids: CASTLDRAAAGYPF.

This chain connects TRBV7-7 to TRBJ2-3; weak D call: TRBD2 (6 bases). Deletions cut 2 bases from V and 4 bases from J, with 10 bases between. The length of the CDR3 is 14 residues. Germline V gene data show CDR1 as SSHAT and CDR2 as FNYEAQ (reference sequence). In DNA form, the CDR3 reads TGTGCCAGCAGCTTATCCGGGAGTCCAGATACGCAGTATTTT. Its translation is CASSLSGSPDTQYF.

The chain couples TRBV6-1 to TRBJ1-2; the D is unclear. CDR1 MNHNS and CDR2 SASEGT come from the germline V gene. This CDR3 has 14 amino acids. The ends were cut back, 7 bases at V and 6 bases at J, with 18 bases in the middle. As DNA, the CDR3 is TGTGCCAGCATTAGGGAGGGAGCATCCCATGGCTACACCTTC. Its protein product is CASIREGASHGYTF.

The V call is TRBV4-2, the J call TRBJ1-6, with TRBD1 as a possible D gene (6 bases). Germline CDR1 is LGHNA and CDR2 is YNFKEQ. The CDR3 loop spans 17 amino acids. Trimming pared 0 bases from V and 9 bases from J, leaving 18 bases between. CDR3 DNA sequence: TGTGCCAGCAGCCAAGATAGGGGGTTAAATCCCTTTTCACCCCTCCACTTT. Translating it yields CASSQDRGLNPFSPLHF.

This clone was seen a handful of times. The chain carries TRBV6-5 and TRBJ1-3; D remains unclear. The CDR3 consists of 13 residues. The germline V gene encodes CDR1 MNHEY and CDR2 SVGAGI. V was trimmed by 2 bases and J by 2 bases, leaving 4 bases between them. This chain's CDR3 is CASSYLAGNTIYF. CDR3 DNA sequence: TGTGCCAGCAGTTACCTAGCTGGAAACACCATATATTTT.

The J gene is TRBJ2-5, the V gene TRBV7-8; D might be TRBD1 (5 bases). This CDR3 has 16 amino acids. The ends were cut back, 4 bases at V and 9 bases at J, with 24 bases in the middle. The germline V gene encodes CDR1 SGHVS and CDR2 FQNEAQ. The CDR3 loop is CASSSVRAGQWVAQYF. The DNA for the CDR3 is TGTGCCAGCAGCTCCGTAAGGGCAGGACAATGGGTGGCCCAGTACTTC.

CDR3 sequence (DNA): TGTGCCAGCAGCTTAGTGTCGAGTCTCGCGAACACCGGGGAGCTGTTTTTT. Translation gives CASSLVSSLANTGELFF. The rearrangement joins TRBV7-8 to TRBJ2-2; D gene uncertain. Trimming pared 1 base from V and 0 bases from J, leaving 12 bases between. CDR1 SGHVS and CDR2 FQNEAQ come from the germline V gene. The CDR3 sequence is 17 residues long.

The chain employs TRBV7-7 and TRBJ2-2; D is possibly TRBD1 (5 bases). This CDR3 comprises 16 residues. The germline V and J ends were trimmed by 1 base and 1 base, with 10 bases remaining between them. Germline V CDR1 and CDR2: SSHAT, FNYEAQ (reference sequence). CDR3 DNA: TGTGCCAGCAGCTTAGGACTCCAGGGGAACACCGGGGAGCTGTTTTTT. It translates to CASSLGLQGNTGELFF.

This chain links TRBV4-3 with TRBJ1-4; no clear D. V was shortened by 0 bases and J by 4 bases, with 12 bases between the two germline ends. The CDR3 runs 16 residues. Germline V gene sequence: CDR1 LGHNA, CDR2 YSLEER. CDR3 loop: CASSQDRTEFNEKLFF. As DNA, the CDR3 is TGCGCCAGCAGCCAAGATCGAACAGAATTTAATGAAAAACTGTTTTTT.

The V and J genes are TRBV12-5 and TRBJ2-2; the match to TRBD2 covers 10 bases. Trimming at V came to 0 bases and at J to 2 bases, leaving 6 bases not matched to a gene. Per germline, CDR1 LGHNT and CDR2 FRNRAP. The CDR3 spans 18 residues. CDR3 sequence reads: CASGLVPGTSVNTGELFF. CDR3 bases: TGTGCTAGTGGTTTGGTACCAGGGACTAGCGTCAACACCGGGGAGCTGTTTTTT.